The source of this T cell receptor beta chain is a study of control samples from healthy donors and cancer patients. Trimming left V 4 bases short and J 5 bases short, with 8 bases between. Germline V CDR1 and CDR2: SGHAT, FQNNGV. The CDR3 covers 13 residues. Using immunoSEQ multiplex PCR, the repertoire was profiled, and TCRdb retains in-frame clones only, with some absent. The sample carries roughly 130,000 clones, about 95% recorded once. This TCR derives from a man aged 30-40 years in good health. This chain uses TRBV11-2 with TRBJ1-4, with D uncertain. Sequenced sample: blood. CDR3 nucleotides: TGTGCCAGCAGCTCCGGACCGAATGAAAAACTGTTTTTT. Amino acids: CASSSGPNEKLFF.